A single sample gave rise to the 10 T cell receptor beta chains below, sequenced in a study of CD4+ T cells in melanoma. The repertoire was sequenced with immunoSEQ multiplex PCR; TCRdb's copy has only in-frame clones and lacks some. The sample contains 140,000 or so clones, approximately 91% of which appear only once. The receptors derive from a human donor with melanoma.

The chain joins TRBV20-1 to TRBJ2-3; tentatively, D is TRBD2 (6 bases). Germline loops: CDR1 DFQATT, CDR2 SNEGSKA (reference sequence). This CDR3 is built from 11 residues. Between the trimmed V and J ends, which lost 7 bases and 6 bases, there was a span of 11 bases. The CDR3 here is CSGTRGDTQYF. In nucleotides, the CDR3 is TGCAGTGGGACCCGGGGGGATACGCAGTATTTT.

This chain links TRBV2 with TRBJ2-5; a possible D gene is TRBD2 (5 bases). Trimming took 4 bases from V and 7 from J, leaving 16 bases between them. The CDR3 consists of 14 residues. Germline loops: CDR1 SNHLY, CDR2 FYNNEI. CDR3 sequence (DNA): TGTGCCAGCAGTGCTGAACTAGTCTTGGGGACCCAGTACTTC. This encodes CASSAELVLGTQYF. Full variable domain (missing parts from reference TRBV2 and TRBJ2-5): EPEVTQTPSHQVTQMGQEVILRCVPISNHLYFYWYRQILGQKVEFLVSFYNNEISEKSEIFDDQFSVERPDGSNFTLKIRSTKLEDSAMYFCASSAELVLGTQYFGPGTRLLVL.

The chain uses TRBV5-1 and TRBJ2-1; TRBD2 aligns across 11 bases. The germline V gene has CDR1 SGHRS and CDR2 YFSETQ. The CDR3 totals 17 residues. V trimming: 4 bases; J trimming: 2 bases; junction bases outside the gene matches: 8. DNA for the CDR3: TGCGCCAGCAGCCCATCACTAGCGGGGGTTACCTACAATGAGCAGTTCTTC. As protein: CASSPSLAGVTYNEQFF.

This chain's CDR3 is CASSERLREPQHF. The DNA for the CDR3 is TGTGCCAGCAGTGAACGGTTGCGGGAGCCCCAGCATTTT. The J gene is TRBJ1-5, the V gene TRBV2; D is undetermined. This CDR3 has 13 residues. Trimming took 2 bases from V and 8 from J, leaving 10 bases between them. CDR1 is SNHLY and CDR2 is FYNNEI in the germline V gene.

This chain connects TRBV6-1 to TRBJ2-6; D is unclear. This CDR3 is built from 16 residues. The V gene's germline CDR1 is MNHNS and CDR2 SASEGT. Trimming removed 2 bases from V and 11 bases from J, with 19 bases in between. The CDR3 protein is CASSENVGSTAYVLTF. CDR3 sequence (DNA): TGTGCCAGCAGTGAAAATGTAGGGTCGACTGCCTACGTCCTGACTTTC.

This rearrangement joins TRBV5-4 to TRBJ2-5; D ambiguous. Trimming pared 4 bases from V and 2 bases from J, leaving 6 bases between. This CDR3 has 12 residues. Germline CDR1 SGHNT, CDR2 YYREEE (reference sequence). In nucleotides, the CDR3 is TGTGCCAGCAGCCAAACGCAAGAGACCCAGTACTTC. It codes for CASSQTQETQYF.

This rearrangement joins TRBV18 to TRBJ1-1; TRBD1 matches 8 bases. The CDR3 contains 14 residues. The ends lost 6 bases at V and 1 base at J; junction bases unmatched: 4. Germline CDR1 and CDR2: KGHSH and LQKENI. This chain's CDR3 is CASSMTGANTEAFF. In nucleotides, the CDR3 is TGTGCCAGCTCGATGACAGGGGCGAACACTGAAGCTTTCTTT. Combining the CDR3 with reference TRBV18 and TRBJ1-1 gives the whole variable domain NAGVMQNPRHLVRRRGQEARLRCSPMKGHSHVYWYRQLPEEGLKFMVYLQKENIIDESGMPKERFSAEFPKEGPSILRIQQVVRGDSAAYFCASSMTGANTEAFFGQGTRLTVV.

The chain recombines TRBV7-2 with TRBJ2-7; 8 bases align to TRBD1. The CDR3 is 13 residues long. J was trimmed by 5 bases and V by 5 bases; bases with no gene match: 5. CDR1 is SGHTA, CDR2 FQGNSA, per germline. The CDR3 spells CASSQDRANEQYF. The CDR3 bases are TGTGCCAGCAGCCAGGACAGGGCCAACGAGCAGTACTTC. Drawing the rest from reference TRBV7-2 and TRBJ2-7, the complete variable domain is GAGVSQSPSNKVTEKGKDVELRCDPISGHTALYWYRQSLGQGLEFLIYFQGNSAPDKSGLPSDRFSAERTGGSVSTLTIQRTQQEDSAVYLCASSQDRANEQYFGPGTRLTVT.

The V and J genes are TRBV7-3 and TRBJ1-5; D unclear. Trimming stripped 5 bases from V and 4 bases from J, with 9 bases between. Germline V CDR1 and CDR2: SGHTA, FQGTGA. CDR3 length: 13 residues. The CDR3 coding sequence is TGTGCCAGCAGCCCGTCCTTTAATCAGCCCCAGCATTTT. It yields the protein CASSPSFNQPQHF.

V is TRBV5-1 and J is TRBJ1-2; 7 bases line up with TRBD1. The germline V gene has CDR1 SGHRS and CDR2 YFSETQ. The CDR3 is 15 amino acids. Losses at the gene ends were 4 bases for V and 3 bases for J; bases not matched to a gene: 9. DNA for the CDR3: TGCGCCAGCAGCGCCGGGACAGATCATTACTATGGCTACACCTTC. The encoded protein is CASSAGTDHYYGYTF.